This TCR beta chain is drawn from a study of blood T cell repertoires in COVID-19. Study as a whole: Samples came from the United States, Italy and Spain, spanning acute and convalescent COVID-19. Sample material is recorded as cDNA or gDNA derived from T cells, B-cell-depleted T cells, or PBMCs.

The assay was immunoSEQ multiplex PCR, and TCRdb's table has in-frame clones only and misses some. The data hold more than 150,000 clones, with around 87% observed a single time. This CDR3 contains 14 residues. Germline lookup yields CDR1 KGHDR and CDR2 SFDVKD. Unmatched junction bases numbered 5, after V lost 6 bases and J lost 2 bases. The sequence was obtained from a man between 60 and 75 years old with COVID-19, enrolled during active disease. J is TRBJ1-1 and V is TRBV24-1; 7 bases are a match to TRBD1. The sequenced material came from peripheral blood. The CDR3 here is CATSKTGSNTEAFF. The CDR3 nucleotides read TGTGCCACCAGTAAGACAGGGAGCAACACTGAAGCTTTCTTT.